What follows are 24 T cell receptor beta chains derived from one specimen sequenced in a study of cytomegalovirus exposure and HLA in healthy donors. PCR employed 60 Vbeta and 13 Jbeta primers. This table comes from immunoSEQ multiplex PCR, and its TCRdb copy is limited to in-frame clones, with some not included. There are some 140,000 clones in the sample; roughly 80% occur only once, and more than 0.95% lies in the top ten. Sequencing was carried out using PBMCs. The origin of the receptors is a young man in good health and CMV-seronegative.

V is TRBV2 and J is TRBJ1-4; the match to TRBD1 covers 7 bases. V shed 0 bases and J 8 bases; nucleotides not matched to a gene: 3. From germline, CDR1 is SNHLY and CDR2 FYNNEI. The CDR3 covers 14 residues. The CDR3 protein is CASSEATGSEKLFF. In DNA form, the CDR3 reads TGTGCCAGCAGTGAAGCGACAGGGAGCGAAAAACTGTTTTTT.

Only one count was recorded for this clone. The V call is TRBV9, the J call TRBJ1-2; 10 bases are a match to TRBD1. V gave up 6 bases and J gave up 6 bases; unmatched junction bases: 8. The CDR3 has 14 amino acids. Germline V gives CDR1 SGDLS, CDR2 YYNGEE. CDR3: CASNPTTGGHGYTF. In DNA, the CDR3 is TGTGCCAGCAACCCGACGACAGGGGGCCATGGCTACACCTTC.

The chain's CDR3 is CASRPLQAPGQPQHF. CDR3 sequence (DNA): TGTGCCAGCAGACCGTTACAGGCGCCCGGTCAGCCCCAGCATTTT. V gene TRBV6-5 combines with J gene TRBJ1-5; D is perhaps TRBD1 (5 bases). The CDR3 is 15 amino acids. In germline, CDR1 is MNHEY, CDR2 SVGAGI. Trimming stripped 6 bases from V and 6 bases from J, with 18 bases between.

This clone was observed a single time. The chain carries TRBV11-2 and TRBJ2-1; 7 nucleotides match TRBD1. The length of the CDR3 is 14 residues. With V trimmed by 5 bases and J by 2 bases, 3 bases remained unmatched. Germline values: CDR1 SGHAT, CDR2 FQNNGV. The CDR3 coding sequence is TGTGCCAGCAGCCGGGACAGCCCCTACAATGAGCAGTTCTTC. It codes for CASSRDSPYNEQFF.

The genes are TRBV10-1 and TRBJ1-1, with 7 nucleotides matching TRBD1. This CDR3 has 13 residues. CDR1 WNHNN and CDR2 SYGVQD come from the germline V gene (reference sequence). J was trimmed by 4 bases and V by 8 bases; bases with no gene match: 7. CDR3 in DNA: TGCGCCAGCGGAGACAGGGCCCCCACTGAAGCTTTCTTT. Translated, it gives CASGDRAPTEAFF.

The V call is TRBV6-1, the J call TRBJ1-1; maybe TRBD1 (6 bases). The CDR3 runs to 15 residues. Trimming removed 5 bases from V and 1 base from J, with 14 bases in between. Germline V CDR1 and CDR2: MNHNS, SASEGT. The CDR3 nucleotides are TGTGCCAGCAGTCTTTCTAGGGGGGGGAACACTGAAGCTTTCTTT. Its protein is CASSLSRGGNTEAFF.

The chain has TRBV4-2 and TRBJ2-6, with D possibly being TRBD2 (5 bases). Between the trimmed V and J ends, which lost 3 bases and 0 bases, there was a span of 18 bases. CDR3 length equals 19 residues. Germline CDR1 reads LGHNA; CDR2 reads YNFKEQ. CDR3 sequence: CASSQWGVGPSSGANVLTF. CDR3 nucleotide sequence: TGTGCCAGCAGCCAGTGGGGAGTGGGTCCTTCCTCTGGGGCCAACGTCCTGACTTTC.

The chain combines TRBV28 with TRBJ1-2; TRBD1 matches at 8 bases. This CDR3 is 13 amino acids long. With V trimmed by 5 bases and J by 6 bases, 5 bases remained unmatched. Germline V gene data show CDR1 as MDHEN and CDR2 as SYDVKM. This chain's CDR3 is CASSLDRGDGYTF. In nucleotides, the CDR3 is TGTGCCAGCAGTCTAGACAGGGGCGATGGCTACACCTTC.

The rearrangement joins TRBV18 to TRBJ2-1, with D perhaps TRBD2 (5 bases). This CDR3 is 17 amino acids long. Germline lookup yields CDR1 KGHSH and CDR2 LQKENI. V was shortened by 6 bases and J by 2 bases, with 20 bases between the two germline ends. This chain's CDR3 is CASSPSGSGFAYNEQFF. The CDR3, as DNA: TGTGCCAGCTCCCCGAGTGGGTCGGGATTCGCCTACAATGAGCAGTTCTTC.

The chain combines TRBV2 with TRBJ1-2, with D unclear. The CDR3 length is 14 residues. Germline V gene data show CDR1 as SNHLY and CDR2 as FYNNEI. CDR3 region: CVTRVGGNNYGYTF. The CDR3 DNA is TGTGTGACAAGAGTGGGAGGGAATAACTATGGCTACACCTTC.

This chain connects TRBV27 to TRBJ2-5; D is perhaps TRBD1 (6 bases). With 3 bases removed from V and 4 bases from J, the gap between germline ends came to 12 bases. The V gene's germline CDR1 is MNHEY and CDR2 SMNVEV (reference sequence). This CDR3 contains 14 residues. The CDR3 nucleotides read TGTGCCAGCAGTTTTCAGGGGAGAGGAGAGACCCAGTACTTC. Residues: CASSFQGRGETQYF.

The chain links TRBV6-5 to TRBJ2-1, with 13 bases lining up with TRBD2. The J segment lost 7 bases and the V segment lost 6 bases, leaving 6 bases of the junction unmatched. Germline-derived CDR1 and CDR2 are MNHEY and SVGAGI. This CDR3 is 15 amino acids long. The CDR3 region has the DNA TGTGCCAGCAGCCCGGGACTAGCGGGGATAAATGAGCAGTTCTTC. This codes for CASSPGLAGINEQFF.

This clone has only a few counts. The chain recombines TRBV12-5 with TRBJ1-4; no clear D gene. The V end was cut by 7 bases, the J end by 8 bases, with 8 bases between. The germline CDR1 and CDR2 sequences are LGHNT and FRNRAP. The CDR3 consists of 11 residues. CDR3 residues: CASAGYEKLFF. DNA of the CDR3: TGTGCTAGTGCGGGATACGAAAAACTGTTTTTT.

This chain joins TRBV6-4 and TRBJ2-5; TRBD1 agrees at 11 bases. Germline values: CDR1 MRHNA, CDR2 SNTAGT. With V trimmed by 3 bases and J by 1 base, 1 base remained unmatched. The CDR3 has 15 amino acids. The DNA of the CDR3 is TGTGCCAGCAGTGAAGGGACAGGGGGCCAAGAGACCCAGTACTTC. Translation gives CASSEGTGGQETQYF.

The chain is built from TRBV7-9 and TRBJ2-7, with D tentatively TRBD1 (6 bases). This CDR3 is 15 amino acids long. V lost 4 bases, J lost 0 bases, and 13 bases lay in between. Per germline, CDR1 SEHNR and CDR2 FQNEAQ (reference sequence). For the CDR3, the DNA is TGTGCCAGCAGCTCGACAGGCTACAGCTCCTACGAGCAGTACTTC. It encodes CASSSTGYSSYEQYF. Using reference TRBV7-9 and TRBJ2-7 for the parts outside the CDR3, the full variable domain is DTGVSQNPRHKITKRGQNVTFRCDPISEHNRLYWYRQTLGQGPEFLTYFQNEAQLEKSRLLSDRFSAERPKGSFSTLEIQRTEQGDSAMYLCASSSTGYSSYEQYFGPGTRLTVT.

V usage is TRBV11-2 and J usage is TRBJ1-1; D not certain. The CDR3 is 13 amino acids. V lost 1 base to trimming and J lost 4 bases, with 7 bases between them. Germline loops: CDR1 SGHAT, CDR2 FQNNGV. The CDR3, as DNA: TGTGCCAGCAGCTTAGGCGCAGGCACTGAAGCTTTCTTT. Translation gives CASSLGAGTEAFF.

V gene TRBV4-1 combines with J gene TRBJ1-1; D perhaps matches TRBD1 (5 bases). The CDR3 has 16 amino acids. From germline, CDR1 is MGHRA and CDR2 YSYEKL. V gave up 4 bases and J gave up 3 bases, with 18 bases separating them. Written as DNA, the CDR3 is TGCGCCAGCAGCCTTCCACGCGGGGGGAGGGACACTGAAGCTTTCTTT. Amino acids: CASSLPRGGRDTEAFF.

The chain recombines TRBV5-1 with TRBJ2-7; TRBD1 agrees at 7 bases. In germline, CDR1 is SGHRS, CDR2 YFSETQ. Trimming removed 4 bases from V and 3 bases from J; junction bases left unmatched: 13. The CDR3 runs to 16 residues. CDR3: CASSSQTGLGYYEQYF. In nucleotides, the CDR3 is TGCGCCAGCAGCAGCCAGACAGGGCTAGGTTACTACGAGCAGTACTTC.

J is TRBJ1-5 and V is TRBV18; D ambiguous. Looked up from germline, CDR1 is KGHSH and CDR2 is LQKENI. The CDR3 loop spans 15 amino acids. The germline V and J ends were trimmed by 6 bases and 1 base, with 13 bases remaining between them. CDR3 sequence reads: CASSSDGLSNQPQHF. CDR3 DNA: TGTGCCAGCTCTTCCGATGGACTGAGCAATCAGCCCCAGCATTTT.

The chain joins TRBV6-5 to TRBJ1-2, with a tentative D call TRBD1 (6 bases). Germline lookup yields CDR1 MNHEY and CDR2 SVGAGI. This CDR3 is 12 amino acids long. Trimming removed 7 bases from V and 4 bases from J, with 10 bases in between. The CDR3 sequence: CASTQGLYGYTF. CDR3 sequence (DNA): TGTGCCAGCACCCAGGGGCTCTATGGCTACACCTTC.

The chain links TRBV13 to TRBJ2-1; tentatively, D is TRBD2 (5 bases). The V and J ends lost 7 bases and 0 bases respectively, with 22 bases between them. CDR3 length: 18 amino acids. Germline V gene lookup returns CDR1 PRHDT and CDR2 FYEKMQ (reference sequence). The CDR3: CASTRGNPISPSYNEQFF. The CDR3 DNA reads as TGTGCCAGCACTCGAGGGAACCCCATATCACCCTCCTACAATGAGCAGTTCTTC.

This rearrangement joins TRBV6-1 to TRBJ2-1; 10 nucleotides line up with TRBD2. Per the germline V gene, CDR1 is MNHNS and CDR2 is SASEGT. V lost 0 bases, J lost 8 bases, and 4 bases stayed unmatched. The CDR3 is 15 amino acids. The CDR3 nucleotides read TGTGCCAGCAGTGAAGCAGCGGGGGGGCCTGATGAGCAGTTCTTC. Amino acid sequence: CASSEAAGGPDEQFF.

This clone has at least ten counts. The chain joins TRBV9 to TRBJ1-1, with TRBD1 matching over 7 bases. V dropped 4 bases and J dropped 4; count of bases not matched to a gene: 10. The CDR3 contains 15 residues. Germline CDR1 is SGDLS and CDR2 is YYNGEE. CDR3: CASSTSYRGGTEAFF. CDR3 nucleotide sequence: TGTGCCAGCAGCACGTCTTACAGGGGAGGCACTGAAGCTTTCTTT.

This clone showed up just once. The genes are TRBV18 and TRBJ1-1; 7 bases are a match to TRBD1. The V gene's germline CDR1 is KGHSH and CDR2 LQKENI. Losses at the gene ends were 5 bases for V and 0 bases for J; bases not matched to a gene: 3. The CDR3 has 14 residues. Here the CDR3 DNA reads TGTGCCAGCTCAACGACAGGGATGAACACTGAAGCTTTCTTT. The encoded protein is CASSTTGMNTEAFF.